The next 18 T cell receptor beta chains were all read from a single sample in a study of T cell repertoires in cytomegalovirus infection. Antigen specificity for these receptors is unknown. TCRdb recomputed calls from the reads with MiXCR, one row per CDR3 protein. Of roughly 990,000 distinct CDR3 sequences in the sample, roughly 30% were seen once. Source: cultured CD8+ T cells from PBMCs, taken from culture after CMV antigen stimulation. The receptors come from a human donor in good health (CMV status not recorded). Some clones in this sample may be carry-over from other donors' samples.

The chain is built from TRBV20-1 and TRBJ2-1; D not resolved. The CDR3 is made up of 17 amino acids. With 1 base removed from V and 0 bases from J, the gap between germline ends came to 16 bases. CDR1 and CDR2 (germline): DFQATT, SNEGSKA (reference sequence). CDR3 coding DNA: TGCAGTGCTAGAGGCCGACTGGTTAGATCCTCCTACAATGAGCAGTTCTTC. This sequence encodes CSARGRLVRSSYNEQFF.

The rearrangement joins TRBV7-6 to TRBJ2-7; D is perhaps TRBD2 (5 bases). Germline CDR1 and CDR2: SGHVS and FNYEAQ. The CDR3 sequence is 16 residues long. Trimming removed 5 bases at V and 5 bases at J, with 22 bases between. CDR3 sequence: CASSERGELPIHEQYV. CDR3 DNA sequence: TGTGCCAGCAGCGAACGGGGAGAGCTCCCCATCCACGAGCAGTACGTC.

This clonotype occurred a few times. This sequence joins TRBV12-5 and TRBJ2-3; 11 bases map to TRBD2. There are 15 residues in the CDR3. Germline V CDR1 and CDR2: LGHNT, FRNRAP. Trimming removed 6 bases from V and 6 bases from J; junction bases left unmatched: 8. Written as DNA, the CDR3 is TGTGCTAGTGGACAGACTAGCGGGGCTGTGGATACGCAGTATTTT. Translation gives CASGQTSGAVDTQYF.

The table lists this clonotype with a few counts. For the CDR3, the DNA is TGTGCCAGCAGCCCGGGACAGGGAAGTCGGTTGAACGAGCAGTACTTC. Its translation is CASSPGQGSRLNEQYF. The rearrangement joins TRBV5-7 to TRBJ2-7; 9 bases map to TRBD1. TRBV5-7 is an open reading frame, and its role is uncertain. The CDR3 totals 16 residues. J gave up 5 bases and V 4 bases, and 13 bases lay outside the gene matches.

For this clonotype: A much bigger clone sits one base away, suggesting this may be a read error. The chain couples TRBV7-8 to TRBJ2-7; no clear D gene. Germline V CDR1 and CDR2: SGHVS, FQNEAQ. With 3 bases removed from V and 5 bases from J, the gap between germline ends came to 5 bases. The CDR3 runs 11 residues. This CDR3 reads CASSFWDEQYF. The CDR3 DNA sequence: TGTGCCAGCAGCTTCTGGGACGAGCAGTACTTC.

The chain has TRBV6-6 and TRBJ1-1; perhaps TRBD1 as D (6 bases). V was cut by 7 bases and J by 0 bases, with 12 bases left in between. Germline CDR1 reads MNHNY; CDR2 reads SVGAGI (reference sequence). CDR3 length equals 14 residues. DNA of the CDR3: TGTGCCAGCACCGCGGGGGCTGTGAACACTGAAGCTTTCTTT. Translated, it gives CASTAGAVNTEAFF.

CDR3 residues: CATSRETYPMGTEAFF. DNA for the CDR3: TGTGCCACCAGCAGAGAGACATATCCTATGGGGACTGAAGCTTTCTTT. The chain has TRBV15 and TRBJ1-1, with D unresolved. CDR3 length: 16 residues. Germline V lookup: CDR1 LNHNV, CDR2 YYDKDF (reference sequence). With 0 bases removed from V and 5 bases from J, the gap between germline ends came to 16 bases.

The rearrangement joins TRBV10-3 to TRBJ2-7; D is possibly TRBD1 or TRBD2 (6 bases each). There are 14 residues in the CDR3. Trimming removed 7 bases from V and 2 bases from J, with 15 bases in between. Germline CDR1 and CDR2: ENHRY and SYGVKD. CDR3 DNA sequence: TGTGCCATCACCCCCGGAGGGGGAGCCTACGAGCAGTACTTC. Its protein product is CAITPGGGAYEQYF.

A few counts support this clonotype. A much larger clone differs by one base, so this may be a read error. CDR3 region: CASRDRDTGELFF. In nucleotides, the CDR3 is TGTGCCAGCAGGGACAGGGACACCGGGGAGCTGTTTTTT. The gene calls are TRBV6-1 and TRBJ2-2; TRBD1 matches 8 bases. The CDR3 sequence is 13 residues long. The V and J ends lost 6 bases and 3 bases, in that order; junction bases with no gene match: 0. CDR1 and CDR2 from the germline V gene are MNHNS and SASEGT.

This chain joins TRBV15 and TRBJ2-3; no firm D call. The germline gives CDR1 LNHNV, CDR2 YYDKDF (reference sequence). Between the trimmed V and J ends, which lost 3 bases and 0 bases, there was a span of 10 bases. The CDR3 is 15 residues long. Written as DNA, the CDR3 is TGTGCCACCAGCAGGGCCTTTGGAAGCACAGATACGCAGTATTTT. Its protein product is CATSRAFGSTDTQYF.

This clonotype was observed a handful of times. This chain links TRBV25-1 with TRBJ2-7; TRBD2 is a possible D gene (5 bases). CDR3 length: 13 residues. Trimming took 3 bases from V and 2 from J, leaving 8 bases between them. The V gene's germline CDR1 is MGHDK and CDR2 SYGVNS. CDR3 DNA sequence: TGTGCCAGCAGTGAGGGGAGCACCTACGAGCAGTACTTC. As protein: CASSEGSTYEQYF.

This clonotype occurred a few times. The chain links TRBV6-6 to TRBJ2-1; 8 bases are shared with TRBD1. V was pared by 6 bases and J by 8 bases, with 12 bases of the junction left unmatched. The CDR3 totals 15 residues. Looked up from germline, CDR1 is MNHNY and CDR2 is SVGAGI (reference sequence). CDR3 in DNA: TGTGCCAGCAGCTCCCAGGGGGCGCTTTTTTATGAGCAGTTCTTC. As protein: CASSSQGALFYEQFF.

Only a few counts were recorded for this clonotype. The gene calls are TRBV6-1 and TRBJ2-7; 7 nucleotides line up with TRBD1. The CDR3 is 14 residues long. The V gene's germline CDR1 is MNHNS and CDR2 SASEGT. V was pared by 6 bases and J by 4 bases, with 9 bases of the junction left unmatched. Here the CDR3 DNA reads TGTGCCAGCAGGGAGTTCGACAGGGAGTACGAGCAGTACTTC. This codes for CASREFDREYEQYF.

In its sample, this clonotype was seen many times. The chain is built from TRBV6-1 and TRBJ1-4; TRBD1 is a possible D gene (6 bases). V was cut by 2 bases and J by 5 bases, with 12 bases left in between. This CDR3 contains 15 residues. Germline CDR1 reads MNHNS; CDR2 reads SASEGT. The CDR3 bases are TGTGCCAGCAGTGAAAGGGGGACCGAGAATGAAAAACTGTTTTTT. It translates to CASSERGTENEKLFF.

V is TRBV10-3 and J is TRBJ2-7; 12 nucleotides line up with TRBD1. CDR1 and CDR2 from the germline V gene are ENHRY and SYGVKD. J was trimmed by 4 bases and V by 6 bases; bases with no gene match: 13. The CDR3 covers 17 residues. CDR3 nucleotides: TGTGCCATCAGCGGCGAGACCGGGACAGGGGGCAGTTACGAGCAGTACTTC. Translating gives CAISGETGTGGSYEQYF.

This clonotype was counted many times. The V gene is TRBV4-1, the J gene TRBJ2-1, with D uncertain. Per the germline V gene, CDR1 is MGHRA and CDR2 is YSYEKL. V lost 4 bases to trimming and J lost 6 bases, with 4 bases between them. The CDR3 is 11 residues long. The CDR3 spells CASSRSNEQFF. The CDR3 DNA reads TGCGCCAGCAGCCGGAGCAATGAGCAGTTCTTC.

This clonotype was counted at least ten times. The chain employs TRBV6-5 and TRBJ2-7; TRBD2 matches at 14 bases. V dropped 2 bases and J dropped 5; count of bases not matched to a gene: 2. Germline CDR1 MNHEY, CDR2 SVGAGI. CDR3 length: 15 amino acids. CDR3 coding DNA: TGTGCCAGCAGTTACGGGACTAGCGGGGGTAACGAGCAGTACTTC. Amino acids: CASSYGTSGGNEQYF.

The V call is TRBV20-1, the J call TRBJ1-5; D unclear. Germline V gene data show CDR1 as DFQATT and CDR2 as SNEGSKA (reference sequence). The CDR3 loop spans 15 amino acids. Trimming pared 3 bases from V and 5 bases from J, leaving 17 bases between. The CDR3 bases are TGCAGTGCTAGGGCCCAACCTCGGCGGGATCAGCCCCAGCATTTT. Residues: CSARAQPRRDQPQHF.